The clone carrying this T cell receptor (beta chain) has just a few counts. Amplified regions were TCR beta CDR3 sequences from RNA transcripts. When the TCR CDR3 underwent first-round RT-PCR, the HTBI primer set was used. TCRdb re-called the multiplex PCR reads through MiXCR, storing one row per CDR3 protein. The table has roughly 250,000 distinct CDR3 sequences, approximately 21% seen once. This sample is part of a study of T cells in Graves' hyperthyroidism and ophthalmopathy. CDR1 and CDR2 (germline): DFQATT, SNEGSKA (reference sequence). The CDR3 totals 12 residues. V dropped 6 bases and J dropped 10 bases, with 18 bases sitting between them.

The source is a man aged 25-45 years with Graves' ophthalmopathy. Sequenced material: blood. V is TRBV20-1 and J is TRBJ2-5; D perhaps matches TRBD1 (8 bases). This chain's CDR3 is CSANSGGGSQYF. CDR3 nucleotide sequence: TGCAGTGCCAATTCAGGGGGCGGGAGCCAGTACTTC.